Sequencing of this T cell receptor (beta chain) was carried out in a study of regulatory T cells in long-lasting Graves disease. The study, taken as a whole, reports: Persistent Graves' patients showed a TCR diversity that was lower than that of newly diagnosed ones.

Trimming took 5 bases from V and 7 from J, leaving 21 bases between them. The CDR3 sequence is 15 residues long. Germline V gene lookup returns CDR1 MNHEY and CDR2 SMNVEV (reference sequence). To make TCR beta libraries, researchers used iRepertoire HTBI primers and Arm-PCR of CDR3 regions. TCRdb used MiXCR to reprocess the multiplex PCR reads, holding one entry per CDR3 protein. The data show roughly 500,000 distinct CDR3 sequences, with approximately 15% seen just once and roughly a tenth held by the top ten. Time point given: newly diagnosed GD, antithyroid drugs for less than 3 months. After RNA was extracted from PBMCs, the TCR library was made from it. The authors diagnosed Graves' disease using American Thyroid Association guidelines. This clonotype turned up a few times. The antigen is not known. The sample also formed part of further work on T cells in Graves' hyperthyroidism and ophthalmopathy. That source reports: The majority of expanded thyroid clonotypes above 0.001 also appeared in blood.

This TCR derives from a man aged 30 to 45 with Graves disease. This sample comprised peripheral blood mononuclear cells (PBMCs), obtained at new diagnosis, from a patient treated with antithyroid drugs. The chain employs TRBV27 and TRBJ2-7; tentatively, D is TRBD1 (6 bases). Written as DNA, the CDR3 is TGTGCCAGCAGTGTGGGATCAGGGGAAGTTGGGGAGCAGTACTTC. Its protein product is CASSVGSGEVGEQYF.